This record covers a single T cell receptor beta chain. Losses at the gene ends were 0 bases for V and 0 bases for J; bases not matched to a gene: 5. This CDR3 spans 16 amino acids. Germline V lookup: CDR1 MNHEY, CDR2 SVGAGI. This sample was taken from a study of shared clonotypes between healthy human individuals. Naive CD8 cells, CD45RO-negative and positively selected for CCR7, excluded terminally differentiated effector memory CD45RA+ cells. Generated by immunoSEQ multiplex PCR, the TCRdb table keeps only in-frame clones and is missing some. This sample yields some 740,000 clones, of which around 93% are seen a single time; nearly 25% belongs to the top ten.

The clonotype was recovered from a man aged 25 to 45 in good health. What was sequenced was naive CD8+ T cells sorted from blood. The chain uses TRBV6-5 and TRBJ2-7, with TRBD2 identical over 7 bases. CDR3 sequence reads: CASSYSTLADSYEQYF. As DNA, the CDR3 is TGTGCCAGCAGTTACTCGACTCTAGCGGACTCCTACGAGCAGTACTTC.